This T cell receptor beta chain came from a study of cytomegalovirus exposure and HLA in healthy donors. This CDR3 is 13 amino acids long. The J segment lost 7 bases and the V segment lost 4 bases, leaving 2 bases of the junction unmatched. Germline V gene data show CDR1 as SQVTM and CDR2 as ANQGSEA. Researchers ran the PCR with 60 Vbeta and 13 Jbeta primers. The assay was immunoSEQ multiplex PCR, and TCRdb's table has in-frame clones only and misses some. This listing includes some 83,000 clones. Sequenced material: PBMCs. This TCR was recovered from a woman in her 30s in good health and CMV-seronegative. This chain joins TRBV29-1 and TRBJ2-1, with 12 bases matching TRBD2. DNA of the CDR3: TGCAGCGTTGCAGGACTAGCGGGAAATGAGCAGTTCTTC. Its protein product is CSVAGLAGNEQFF.